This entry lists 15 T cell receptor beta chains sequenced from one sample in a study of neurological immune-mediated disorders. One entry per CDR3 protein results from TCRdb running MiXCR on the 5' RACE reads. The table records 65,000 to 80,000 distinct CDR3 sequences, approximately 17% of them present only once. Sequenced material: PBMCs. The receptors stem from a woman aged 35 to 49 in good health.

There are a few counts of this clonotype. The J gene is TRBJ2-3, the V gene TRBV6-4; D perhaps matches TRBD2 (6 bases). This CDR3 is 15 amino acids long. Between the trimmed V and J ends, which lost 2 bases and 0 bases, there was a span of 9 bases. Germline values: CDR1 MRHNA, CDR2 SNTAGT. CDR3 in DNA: TGTGCCAGCAGTGACGTAGGAGGGAGCACAGATACGCAGTATTTT. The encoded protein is CASSDVGGSTDTQYF.

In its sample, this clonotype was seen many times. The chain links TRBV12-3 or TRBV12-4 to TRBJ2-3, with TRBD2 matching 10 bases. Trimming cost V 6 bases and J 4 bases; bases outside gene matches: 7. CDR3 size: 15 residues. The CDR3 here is CASRIQAGGPDTQYF. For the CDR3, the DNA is TGTGCCAGCAGGATACAAGCGGGGGGGCCAGATACGCAGTATTTT.

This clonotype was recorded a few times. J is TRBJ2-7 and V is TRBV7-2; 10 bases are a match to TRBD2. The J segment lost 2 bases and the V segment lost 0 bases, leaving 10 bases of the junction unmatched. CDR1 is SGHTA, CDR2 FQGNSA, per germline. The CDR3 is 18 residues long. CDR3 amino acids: CASSLATASGGLPYEQYV. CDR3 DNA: TGTGCCAGCAGCTTAGCGACGGCTAGCGGGGGCCTCCCCTACGAGCAGTACGTC.

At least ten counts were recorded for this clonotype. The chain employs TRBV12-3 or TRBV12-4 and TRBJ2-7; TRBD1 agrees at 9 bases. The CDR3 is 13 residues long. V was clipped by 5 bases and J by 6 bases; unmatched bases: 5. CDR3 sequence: CASSPGTGIEQYF. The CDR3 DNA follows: TGTGCCAGCAGTCCCGGGACAGGGATCGAGCAGTACTTC.

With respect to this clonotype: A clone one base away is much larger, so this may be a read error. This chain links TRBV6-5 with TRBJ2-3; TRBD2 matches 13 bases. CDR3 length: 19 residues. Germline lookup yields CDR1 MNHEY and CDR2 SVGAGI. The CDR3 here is CASSYYVPGLAGLTDTKYF. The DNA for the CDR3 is TGTGCCAGCAGTTATTACGTTCCGGGACTAGCGGGGCTCACAGATACGAAGTATTTT.

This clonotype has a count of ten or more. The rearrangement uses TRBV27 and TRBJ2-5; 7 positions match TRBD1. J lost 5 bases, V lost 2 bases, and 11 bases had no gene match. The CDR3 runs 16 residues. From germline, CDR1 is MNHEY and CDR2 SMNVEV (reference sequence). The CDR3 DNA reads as TGTGCCAGCAGTTTAGCCAGTCCGACAGGGAAGGAGACCCAGTACTTC. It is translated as CASSLASPTGKETQYF.

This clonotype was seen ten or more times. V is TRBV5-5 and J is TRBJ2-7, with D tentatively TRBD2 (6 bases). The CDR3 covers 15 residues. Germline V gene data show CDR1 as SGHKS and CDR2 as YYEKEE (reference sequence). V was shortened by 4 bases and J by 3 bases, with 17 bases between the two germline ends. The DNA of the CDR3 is TGTGCCAGCAGCCTGGGGAACCGGGGGATCTACGAGCAGTACGTC. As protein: CASSLGNRGIYEQYV.

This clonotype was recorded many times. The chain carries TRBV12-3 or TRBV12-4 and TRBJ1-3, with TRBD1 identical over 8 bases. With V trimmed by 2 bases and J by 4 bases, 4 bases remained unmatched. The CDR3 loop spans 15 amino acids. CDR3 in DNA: TGTGCCAGCAGTTTATCGACAGGGGTGGGAAACACCATATATTTT. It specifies CASSLSTGVGNTIYF.

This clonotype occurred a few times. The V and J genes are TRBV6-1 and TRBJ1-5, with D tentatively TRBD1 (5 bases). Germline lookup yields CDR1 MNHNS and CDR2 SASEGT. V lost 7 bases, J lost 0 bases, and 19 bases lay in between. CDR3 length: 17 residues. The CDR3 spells CASMGVSNLYSNQPQHF. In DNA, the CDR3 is TGTGCCAGCATGGGGGTCTCAAATTTATATAGCAATCAGCCCCAGCATTTT.

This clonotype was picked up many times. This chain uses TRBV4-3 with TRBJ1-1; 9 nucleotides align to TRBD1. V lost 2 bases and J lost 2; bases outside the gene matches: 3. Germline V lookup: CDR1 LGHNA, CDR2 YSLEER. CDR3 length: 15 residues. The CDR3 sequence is CASSQWTGANTEAFF. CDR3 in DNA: TGCGCCAGCAGCCAATGGACAGGGGCTAACACTGAAGCTTTCTTT.

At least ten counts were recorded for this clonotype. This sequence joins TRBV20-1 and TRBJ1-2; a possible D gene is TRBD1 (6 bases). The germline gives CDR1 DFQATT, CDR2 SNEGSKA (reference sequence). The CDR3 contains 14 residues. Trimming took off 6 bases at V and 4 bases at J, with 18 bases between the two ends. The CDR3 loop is CSADDRDTIYGYTF. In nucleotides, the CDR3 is TGCAGTGCGGACGACCGGGACACCATCTATGGCTACACCTTC.

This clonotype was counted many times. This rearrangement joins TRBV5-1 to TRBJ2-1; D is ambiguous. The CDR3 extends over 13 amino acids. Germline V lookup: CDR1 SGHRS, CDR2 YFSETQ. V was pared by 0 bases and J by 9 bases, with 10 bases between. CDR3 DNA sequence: TGCGCCAGCAGCTTGGAAACAGAAGGTGAGCAGTTCTTC. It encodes CASSLETEGEQFF.

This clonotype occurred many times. In nucleotides, the CDR3 is TGCAGTGCTTTGGGAAATGAGCAGTTCTTC. It yields the protein CSALGNEQFF. V is TRBV20-1 and J is TRBJ2-1; D remains unclear. The ends were cut back, 5 bases at V and 7 bases at J, with 6 bases in the middle. CDR1 is DFQATT and CDR2 is SNEGSKA in the germline V gene (reference sequence). This CDR3 contains 10 residues.

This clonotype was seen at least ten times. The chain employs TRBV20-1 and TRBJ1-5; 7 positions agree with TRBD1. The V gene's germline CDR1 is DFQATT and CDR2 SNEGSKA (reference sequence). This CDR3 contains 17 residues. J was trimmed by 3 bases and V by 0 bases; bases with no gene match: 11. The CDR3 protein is CSARDSNRGTLNQPQHF. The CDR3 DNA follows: TGCAGTGCTAGAGATTCGAACAGGGGAACCCTCAATCAGCCCCAGCATTTT.

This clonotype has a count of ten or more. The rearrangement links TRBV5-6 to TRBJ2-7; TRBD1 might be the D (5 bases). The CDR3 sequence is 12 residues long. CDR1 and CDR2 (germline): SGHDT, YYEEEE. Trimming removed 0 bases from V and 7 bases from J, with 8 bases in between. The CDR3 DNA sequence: TGTGCCAGCAGCTTGGTGCAGGGAGAGCAGTACGTC. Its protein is CASSLVQGEQYV.